The clone carrying this T cell receptor beta chain occurred many times. What it recognizes is unknown. This specimen comes from a study of blood T cells in healthy people across ages. Primers used in a second PCR of about 7 to 12 cycles were a sample-barcoded 5' primer and a J-beta primer mix. Template switching added a 12-random-nucleotide identifier to every cDNA molecule. TCRdb used MiXCR to reprocess the 5' RACE reads, holding one entry per CDR3 protein. The repertoire holds over 600,000 distinct CDR3 sequences, around a fifth seen once, with roughly 3.7% in the top ten. Study results and caveats: In older individuals, TCR beta diversity per million T cells was lower, falling roughly linearly with age. It was found that TCR beta diversity correlated strongly with the percentage of naive T cells.

The CDR3 has 14 amino acids. The germline V gene has CDR1 SGHKS and CDR2 YYEKEE (reference sequence). The chain recombines TRBV5-5 with TRBJ2-5; 7 bases map to TRBD2. The closer fit of TRBJ2-7 to the DNA end suggests the J call may be wrong. The sequence was collected from a man between 65 and 85 years old in good health. Material for sequencing was blood. The CDR3 DNA sequence: TGTGCCAGCAGCTTGTTGGGACTAACCTACGAGCAGTACTTC. This sequence encodes CASSLLGLTYEQYF.